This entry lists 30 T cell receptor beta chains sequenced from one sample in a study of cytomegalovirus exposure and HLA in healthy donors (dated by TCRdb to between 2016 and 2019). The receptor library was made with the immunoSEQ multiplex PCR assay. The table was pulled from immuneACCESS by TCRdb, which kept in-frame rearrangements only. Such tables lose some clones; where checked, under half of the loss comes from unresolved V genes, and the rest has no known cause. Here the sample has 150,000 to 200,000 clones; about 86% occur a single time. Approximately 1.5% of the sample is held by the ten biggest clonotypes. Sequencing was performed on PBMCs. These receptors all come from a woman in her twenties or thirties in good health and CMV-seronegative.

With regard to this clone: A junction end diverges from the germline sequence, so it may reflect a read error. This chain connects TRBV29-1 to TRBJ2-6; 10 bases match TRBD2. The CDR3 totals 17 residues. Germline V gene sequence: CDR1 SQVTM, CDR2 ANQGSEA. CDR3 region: CSVKESGGASGANVLTF. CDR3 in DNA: TGCAGCGTTAAAGAGAGCGGGGGGGCTTCTGGGGCCAACGTCCTGACTTTC.

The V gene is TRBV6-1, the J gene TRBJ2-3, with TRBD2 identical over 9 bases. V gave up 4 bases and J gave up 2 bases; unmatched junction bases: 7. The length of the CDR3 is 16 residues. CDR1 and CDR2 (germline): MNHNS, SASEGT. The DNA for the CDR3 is TGTGCCAGCAGTGCCGGTGCGGGGGGGCCCACAGATACGCAGTATTTT. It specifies CASSAGAGGPTDTQYF.

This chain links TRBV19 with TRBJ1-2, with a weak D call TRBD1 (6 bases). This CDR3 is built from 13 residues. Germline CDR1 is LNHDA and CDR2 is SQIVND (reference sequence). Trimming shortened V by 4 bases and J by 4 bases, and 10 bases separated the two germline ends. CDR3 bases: TGTGCCAGTAGTAGACAGGCCACCTATGGCTACACCTTC. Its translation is CASSRQATYGYTF.

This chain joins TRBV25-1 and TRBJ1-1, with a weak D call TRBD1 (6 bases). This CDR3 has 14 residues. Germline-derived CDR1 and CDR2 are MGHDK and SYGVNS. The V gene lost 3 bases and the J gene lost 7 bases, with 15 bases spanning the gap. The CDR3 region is CASSEGRGYGEAFF. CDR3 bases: TGTGCCAGCAGTGAGGGGAGGGGGTACGGTGAAGCTTTCTTT.

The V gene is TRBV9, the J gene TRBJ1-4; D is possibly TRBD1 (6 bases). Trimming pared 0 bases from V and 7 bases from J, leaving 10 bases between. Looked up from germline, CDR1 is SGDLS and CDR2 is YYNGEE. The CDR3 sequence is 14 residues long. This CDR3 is CASSVGSRGEKLFF. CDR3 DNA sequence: TGTGCCAGCAGCGTAGGATCCAGGGGTGAAAAACTGTTTTTT.

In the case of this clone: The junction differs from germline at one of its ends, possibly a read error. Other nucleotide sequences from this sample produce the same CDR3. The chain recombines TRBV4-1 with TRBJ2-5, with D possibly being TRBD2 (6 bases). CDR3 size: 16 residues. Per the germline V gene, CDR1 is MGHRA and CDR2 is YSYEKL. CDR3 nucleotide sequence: TGTGCCAGCAGCCAGCCCTTATCCGGGGGCCAAGAGACCCAGTACTTC. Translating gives CASSQPLSGGQETQYF.

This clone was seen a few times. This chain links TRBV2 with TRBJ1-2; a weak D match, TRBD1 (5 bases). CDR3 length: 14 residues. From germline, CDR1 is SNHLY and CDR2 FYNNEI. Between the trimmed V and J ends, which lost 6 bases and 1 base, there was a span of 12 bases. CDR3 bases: TGTGCCAGCAGGGGGCAGACGGGTAACTATGGCTACACCTTC. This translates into CASRGQTGNYGYTF.

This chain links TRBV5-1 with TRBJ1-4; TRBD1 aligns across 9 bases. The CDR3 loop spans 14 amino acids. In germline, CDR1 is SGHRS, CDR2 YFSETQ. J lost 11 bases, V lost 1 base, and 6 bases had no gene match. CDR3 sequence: CASSLSDGTGKLFF. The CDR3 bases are TGCGCCAGCAGCTTGAGCGACGGGACAGGGAAACTGTTTTTT.

The CDR3 DNA sequence: TGTGCCAGCAGCGGGACAGGTTACTATGGCTACACCTTC. Its protein product is CASSGTGYYGYTF. This chain uses TRBV5-6 with TRBJ1-2; TRBD1 agrees at 8 bases. Looked up from germline, CDR1 is SGHDT and CDR2 is YYEEEE. The CDR3 totals 13 residues. V shed 4 bases and J 3 bases; nucleotides not matched to a gene: 2. Together with reference TRBV5-6 and TRBJ1-2, the CDR3 gives the full variable domain: DAGVTQSPTHLIKTRGQQVTLRCSPKSGHDTVSWYQQALGQGPQFIFQYYEEEERQRGNFPDRFSGHQFPNYSSELNVNALLLGDSALYLCASSGTGYYGYTFGSGTRLTVV.

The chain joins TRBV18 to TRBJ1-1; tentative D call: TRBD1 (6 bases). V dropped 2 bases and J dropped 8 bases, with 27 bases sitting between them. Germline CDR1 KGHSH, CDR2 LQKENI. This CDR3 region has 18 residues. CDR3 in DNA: TGTGCCAGCTCACCAAACCAGACAGGAGGAAGAATTATTACGGAAGCTTTCTTT. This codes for CASSPNQTGGRIITEAFF.

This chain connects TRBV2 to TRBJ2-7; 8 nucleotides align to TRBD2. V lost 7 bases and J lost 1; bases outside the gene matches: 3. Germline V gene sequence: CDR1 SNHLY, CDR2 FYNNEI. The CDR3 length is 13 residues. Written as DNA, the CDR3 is TGTGCCAGCAAGGCTAGCGGGTCCTACGAGCAGTACTTC. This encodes CASKASGSYEQYF.

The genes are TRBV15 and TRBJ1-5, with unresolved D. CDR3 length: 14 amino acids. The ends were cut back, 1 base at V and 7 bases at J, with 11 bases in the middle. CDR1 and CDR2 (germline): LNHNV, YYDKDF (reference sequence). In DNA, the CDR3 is TGTGCCACCAGCAGAGTGAGGGTGGGGCAGCCCCAGCATTTT. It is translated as CATSRVRVGQPQHF.

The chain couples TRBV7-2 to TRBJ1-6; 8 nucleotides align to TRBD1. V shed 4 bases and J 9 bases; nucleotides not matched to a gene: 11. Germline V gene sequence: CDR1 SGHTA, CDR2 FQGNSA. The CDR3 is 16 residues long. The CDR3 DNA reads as TGTGCCAGCAGCTGGACCCCCCCAGGGGGCGGTTCACCCCTCCACTTT. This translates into CASSWTPPGGGSPLHF.

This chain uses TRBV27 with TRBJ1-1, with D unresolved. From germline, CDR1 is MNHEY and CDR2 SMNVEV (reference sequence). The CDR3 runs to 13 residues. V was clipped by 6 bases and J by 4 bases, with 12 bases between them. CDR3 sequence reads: CASSVGVSTEAFF. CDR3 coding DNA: TGTGCCAGCAGCGTAGGAGTGAGCACTGAAGCTTTCTTT.

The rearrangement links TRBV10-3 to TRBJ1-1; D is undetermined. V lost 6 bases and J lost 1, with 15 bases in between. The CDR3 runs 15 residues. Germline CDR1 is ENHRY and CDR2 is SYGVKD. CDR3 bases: TGTGCCATCAGCCCTTTCGGGTTCGCGAACACTGAAGCTTTCTTT. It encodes CAISPFGFANTEAFF.

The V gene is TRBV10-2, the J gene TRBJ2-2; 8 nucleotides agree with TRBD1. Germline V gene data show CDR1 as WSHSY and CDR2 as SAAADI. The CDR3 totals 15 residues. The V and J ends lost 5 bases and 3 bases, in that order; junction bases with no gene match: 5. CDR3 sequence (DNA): TGCGCCAGCAGTCGACAGGGGCCTTACACCGGGGAGCTGTTTTTT. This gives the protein CASSRQGPYTGELFF.

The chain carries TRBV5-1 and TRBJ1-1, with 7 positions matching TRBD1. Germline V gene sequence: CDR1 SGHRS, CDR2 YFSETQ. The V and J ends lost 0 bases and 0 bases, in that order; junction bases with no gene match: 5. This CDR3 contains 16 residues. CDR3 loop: CASSLEPGQMNTEAFF. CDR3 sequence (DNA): TGCGCCAGCAGCTTGGAACCGGGACAGATGAACACTGAAGCTTTCTTT. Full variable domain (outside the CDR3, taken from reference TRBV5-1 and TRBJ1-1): KAGVTQTPRYLIKTRGQQVTLSCSPISGHRSVSWYQQTPGQGLQFLFEYFSETQRNKGNFPGRFSGRQFSNSRSEMNVSTLELGDSALYLCASSLEPGQMNTEAFFGQGTRLTVV.

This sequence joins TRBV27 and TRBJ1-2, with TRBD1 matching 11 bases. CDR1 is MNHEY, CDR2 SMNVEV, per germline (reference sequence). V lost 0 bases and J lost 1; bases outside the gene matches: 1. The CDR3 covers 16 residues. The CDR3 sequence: CASSLSGTGGNYGYTF. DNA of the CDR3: TGTGCCAGCAGTTTATCGGGGACAGGGGGTAACTATGGCTACACCTTC.

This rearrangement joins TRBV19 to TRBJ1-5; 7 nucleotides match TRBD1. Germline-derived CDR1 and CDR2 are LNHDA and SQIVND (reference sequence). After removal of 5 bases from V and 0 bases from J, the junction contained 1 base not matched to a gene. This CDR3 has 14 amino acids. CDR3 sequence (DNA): TGTGCCAGTAGTGACAGGGATAGCAATCAGCCCCAGCATTTT. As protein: CASSDRDSNQPQHF.

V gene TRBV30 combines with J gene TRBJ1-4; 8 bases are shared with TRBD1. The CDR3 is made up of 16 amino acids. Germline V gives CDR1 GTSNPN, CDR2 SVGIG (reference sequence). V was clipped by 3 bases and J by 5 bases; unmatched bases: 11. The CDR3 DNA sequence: TGTGCCTGGAGAGCTATAACGGGACAGGCGAATGAAAAACTGTTTTTT. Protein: CAWRAITGQANEKLFF.

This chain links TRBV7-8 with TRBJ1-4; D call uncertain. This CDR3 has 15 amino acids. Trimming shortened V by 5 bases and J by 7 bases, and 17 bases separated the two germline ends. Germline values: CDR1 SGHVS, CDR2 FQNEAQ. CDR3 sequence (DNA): TGTGCCAGCAGCCCGAGGAGCCACGAGGGTGAAAAACTGTTTTTT. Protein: CASSPRSHEGEKLFF.

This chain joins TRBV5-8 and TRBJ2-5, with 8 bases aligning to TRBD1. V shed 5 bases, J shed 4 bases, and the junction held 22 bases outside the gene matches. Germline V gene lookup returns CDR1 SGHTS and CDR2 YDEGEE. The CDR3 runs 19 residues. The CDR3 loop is CASRLVVVGGQGEVETQYF. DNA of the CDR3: TGTGCCAGCAGACTTGTAGTCGTAGGTGGACAGGGTGAGGTAGAGACCCAGTACTTC. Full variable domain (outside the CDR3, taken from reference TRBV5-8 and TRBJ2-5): EAGVTQSPTHLIKTRGQQATLRCSPISGHTSVYWYQQALGLGLQFLLWYDEGEERNRGNFPPRFSGRQFPNYSSELNVNALELEDSALYLCASRLVVVGGQGEVETQYFGPGTRLLVL.

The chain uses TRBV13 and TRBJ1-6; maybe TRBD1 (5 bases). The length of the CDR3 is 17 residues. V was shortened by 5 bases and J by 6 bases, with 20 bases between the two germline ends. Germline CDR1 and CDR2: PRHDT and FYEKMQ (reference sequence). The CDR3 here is CASSHSRQSLLNSPLHF. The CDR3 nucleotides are TGTGCCAGCAGCCATTCGCGACAGTCTCTCCTTAATTCACCCCTCCACTTT.

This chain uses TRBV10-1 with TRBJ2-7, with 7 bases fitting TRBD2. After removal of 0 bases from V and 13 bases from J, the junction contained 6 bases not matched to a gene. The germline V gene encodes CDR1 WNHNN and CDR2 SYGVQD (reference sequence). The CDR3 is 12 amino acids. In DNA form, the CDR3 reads TGCGCCAGCAGTGAGTCCCAGCGGGGATTATACTTC. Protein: CASSESQRGLYF.

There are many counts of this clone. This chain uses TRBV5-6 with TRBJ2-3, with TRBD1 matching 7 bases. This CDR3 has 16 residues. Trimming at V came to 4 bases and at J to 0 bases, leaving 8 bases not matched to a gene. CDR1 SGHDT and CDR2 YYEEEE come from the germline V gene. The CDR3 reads CASSRRTGGSTDTQYF. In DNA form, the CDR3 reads TGTGCCAGCAGCCGACGGACAGGAGGCAGCACAGATACGCAGTATTTT. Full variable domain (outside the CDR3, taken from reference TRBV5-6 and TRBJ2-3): DAGVTQSPTHLIKTRGQQVTLRCSPKSGHDTVSWYQQALGQGPQFIFQYYEEEERQRGNFPDRFSGHQFPNYSSELNVNALLLGDSALYLCASSRRTGGSTDTQYFGPGTRLTVL.

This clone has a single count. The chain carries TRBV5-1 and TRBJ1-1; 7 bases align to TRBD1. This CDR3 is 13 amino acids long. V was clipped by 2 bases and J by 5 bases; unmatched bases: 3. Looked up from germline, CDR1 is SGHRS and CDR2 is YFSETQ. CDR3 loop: CASSLVQGTEAFF. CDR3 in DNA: TGCGCCAGCAGCTTAGTACAGGGGACTGAAGCTTTCTTT.

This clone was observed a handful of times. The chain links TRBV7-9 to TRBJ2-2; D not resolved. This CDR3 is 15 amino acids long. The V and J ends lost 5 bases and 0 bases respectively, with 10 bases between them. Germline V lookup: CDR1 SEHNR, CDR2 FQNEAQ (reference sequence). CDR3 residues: CASSAPTSNTGELFF. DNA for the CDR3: TGTGCCAGCAGCGCCCCGACATCGAACACCGGGGAGCTGTTTTTT.

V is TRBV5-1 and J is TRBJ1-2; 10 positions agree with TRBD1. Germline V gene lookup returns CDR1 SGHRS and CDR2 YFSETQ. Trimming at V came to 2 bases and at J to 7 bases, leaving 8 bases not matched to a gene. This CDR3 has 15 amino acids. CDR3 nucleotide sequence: TGCGCCAGCAGCTTTTGGGGACAGGGGATGAGTGGCTACACCTTC. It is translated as CASSFWGQGMSGYTF.

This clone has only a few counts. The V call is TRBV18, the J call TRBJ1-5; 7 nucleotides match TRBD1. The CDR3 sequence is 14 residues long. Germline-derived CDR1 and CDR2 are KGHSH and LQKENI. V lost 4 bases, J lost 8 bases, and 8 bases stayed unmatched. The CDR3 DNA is TGTGCCAGCTCACGTAATCGGCAGGGGGAGCCCCAGCATTTT. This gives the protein CASSRNRQGEPQHF.

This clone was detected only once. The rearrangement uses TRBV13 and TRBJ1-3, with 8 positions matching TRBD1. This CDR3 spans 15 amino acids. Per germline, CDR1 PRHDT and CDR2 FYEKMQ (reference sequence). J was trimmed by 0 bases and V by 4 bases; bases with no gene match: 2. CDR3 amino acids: CASSSQGASGNTIYF. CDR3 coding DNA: TGTGCCAGCAGCTCCCAGGGGGCCTCTGGAAACACCATATATTTT.